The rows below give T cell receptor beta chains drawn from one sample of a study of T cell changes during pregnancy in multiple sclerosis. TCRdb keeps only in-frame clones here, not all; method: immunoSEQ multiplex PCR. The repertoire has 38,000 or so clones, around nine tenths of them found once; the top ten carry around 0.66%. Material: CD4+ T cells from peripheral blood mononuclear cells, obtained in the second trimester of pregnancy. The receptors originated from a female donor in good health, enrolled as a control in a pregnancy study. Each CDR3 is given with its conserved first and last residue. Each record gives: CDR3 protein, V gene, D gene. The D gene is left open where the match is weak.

CASSGTSGGATKNIQYF | TRBV7-2 | TRBD2
CASSYSQGEAFF | TRBV6-5 | NA
CASSYTDNYGYTF | TRBV6-6 | NA
CAWSDNRINQPQHF | TRBV30 | NA
CASSPDRDLHGYTF | TRBV18 | TRBD1
CASSFPDRGMSLAKNIQYF | TRBV28 | TRBD1
CASSTNYEQYF | TRBV6-6 | NA
CASSEGRTVSNQPQHF | TRBV6-1 | NA
CASSQPGGEQFF | TRBV7-9 | NA
CASSPPGQGNTEAFF | TRBV6-6 | TRBD1
CASSQDRGGSRETQYF | TRBV5-5 | TRBD1
CASSSDRGLGNQPQHF | TRBV7-8 | TRBD1
CASSRREGSYGYTF | TRBV6-6 | NA
CASRGGGGYGYTF | TRBV2 | NA
CASSVVPGLAGGQETQYF | TRBV7-3 | TRBD2
CASSADRGETQYF | TRBV9 | TRBD1
CASSREQGRSGNTIYF | TRBV14 | NA
CASSWEGRGYTF | TRBV5-1 | NA
CASSPQGGSGSPLHF | TRBV28 | TRBD1
CAISESTRGNTQYF | TRBV10-3 | NA
CASRQGSIYSYNEQFF | TRBV11-1 | NA
CASIREQEGRQGYTF | TRBV19 | NA
CAWSVRVGTGYTF | TRBV30 | NA
CASSSTRDRGSDTQYF | TRBV7-3 | TRBD1
CASSALDRGSNQPQHF | TRBV10-2 | TRBD1
CASSLRVGSTDTQYF | TRBV4-2 | NA
CSARTGEAFF | TRBV20-1 | NA
CASSPQRGGLETDTQYF | TRBV7-6 | TRBD2
CASSSFPNGEAFF | TRBV27 | NA
CASSFGQGGEKLFF | TRBV5-6 | TRBD1
CASSLIGSRTGWDNQPQHF | TRBV7-8 | NA
CASRNLAGGFYEQYF | TRBV27 | TRBD2
CASSSGTNTIYF | TRBV25-1 | NA
CASSVAGASGYTF | TRBV9 | NA
CASSYSGTIYEQYF | TRBV6-5 | NA
CASSPSDRRVEAFF | TRBV7-3 | TRBD1
CAIRTSTSGDEQYF | TRBV10-3 | TRBD2
CASSSSGAYIQYF | TRBV5-6 | NA
CASSLEGLGRGLQETQYF | TRBV5-1 | NA
CSASGLSLYF | TRBV20-1 | NA
CSARRGIGTEAFF | TRBV29-1 | NA
CASDSKTQNSPLHF | TRBV5-6 | NA
CASSDGHPFNQPQHF | TRBV7-9 | NA
CASSIDRADTQYF | TRBV19 | NA
CASSPRVPVQETQYF | TRBV18 | NA
CASSPGVARYNEQFF | TRBV6-5 | NA
CASSLLRFQGSDYGYTF | TRBV28 | NA
CASSLVGSGYTF | TRBV7-2 | NA
CASSLVGGGRTDTQYF | TRBV5-6 | NA
CSAPKLTSGVSNEQFF | TRBV29-1 | TRBD2
CASGGQLNTEAFF | TRBV7-2 | TRBD1
CASSYSAQAYGYTF | TRBV6-5 | NA